This T cell receptor beta chain was retrieved from a study of cytomegalovirus exposure and HLA in healthy donors. Regarding the study as a whole: The authors excluded some V segments, including TRBV6-2 and TRBV6-3, as indistinguishable. Analyzed later, association rates of TCRs varied across HLA loci, with DRB1 most and HLA-C fewest.

As concerns this clone: Its target is not known.

The CDR3 is 12 residues long. The germline V gene has CDR1 LNHDA and CDR2 SQIVND (reference sequence). Trimming cost V 10 bases and J 6 bases; bases outside gene matches: 5. The PCR ran on 60 Vbeta and 13 Jbeta primers. The protocol was immunoSEQ multiplex PCR, while the TCRdb copy is restricted to in-frame clones and leaves out a portion. Of around 150,000 clones in the sample, more than 70% were seen once. V gene TRBV19 combines with J gene TRBJ1-5, with 8 bases lining up with TRBD1. Source material: PBMCs. The sequence derives from a man aged 35 to 55 in good health and CMV-seronegative. The CDR3 reads CATKQGAQPQHF. CDR3 bases: TGTGCCACTAAGCAGGGGGCTCAGCCCCAGCATTTT.